This T cell receptor (beta chain) was recovered during a study of chemoradiotherapy in HPV16-positive cancers. General study points: Candidate HPV-specific clones and E7-related TCR motifs grew in tumor during treatment.

As regards this clone: Its specificity is not known.

V lost 0 bases, J lost 3 bases, and 3 bases stayed unmatched. CDR1 is SGHRS and CDR2 is YFSETQ in the germline V gene. The CDR3 is made up of 14 amino acids. This table comes from immunoSEQ multiplex PCR, and its TCRdb copy is limited to in-frame clones, with some not included. The data hold about 30,000 clones, with about 89% observed a single time. This clonotype originated in a human donor with HPV-associated anogenital cancer. V is TRBV5-1 and J is TRBJ2-7; 7 bases fit TRBD2. The sequencing used blood, collected from a patient who underwent chemoradiotherapy. The CDR3 sequence: CASSLAGGNYEQYF. CDR3 DNA: TGCGCCAGCAGCTTGGCCGGGGGGAACTACGAGCAGTACTTC. The full variable domain, with the rest looked up from reference TRBV5-1 and TRBJ2-7, is KAGVTQTPRYLIKTRGQQVTLSCSPISGHRSVSWYQQTPGQGLQFLFEYFSETQRNKGNFPGRFSGRQFSNSRSEMNVSTLELGDSALYLCASSLAGGNYEQYFGPGTRLTVT.